The 2 T cell receptor beta chains given below trace back to one sample, sequenced in a study of OX40 agonist ivuxolimab in advanced cancers. Assay used: immunoSEQ multiplex PCR; TCRdb lists only in-frame clones, some missing. The sample consists of roughly 66,000 clones, 80% of them appearing once. The sample in question was CD4+ or CD8+ T cells sorted from blood, obtained in a trial of the OX40 agonist ivuxolimab. These receptors all stem from an adult with an advanced solid tumor such as melanoma, head and neck, liver or kidney cancer.

This chain joins TRBV10-3 and TRBJ1-5, with D maybe TRBD1 (5 bases). The germline V gene encodes CDR1 ENHRY and CDR2 SYGVKD. The germline V and J ends were trimmed by 0 bases and 15 bases, with 21 bases remaining between them. The CDR3 extends over 15 amino acids. CDR3 residues: CAISESGGSGGVRHF. The CDR3 DNA reads TGTGCCATCAGTGAGTCTGGAGGATCGGGGGGTGTAAGGCATTTT.

The rearrangement links TRBV2 to TRBJ1-2, with D possibly TRBD1 on 6 matching bases. V lost 4 bases to trimming and J lost 9 bases, with 18 bases between them. CDR1 and CDR2 from the germline V gene are SNHLY and FYNNEI. The CDR3 consists of 14 residues. CDR3 sequence (DNA): TGTGCCAGCAGTGCTGCCCCACAGGGACGGCGCTACACCTTC. Translated, it gives CASSAAPQGRRYTF.